This T cell receptor beta chain came from a study of blood T cell repertoires in COVID-19. Study as a whole: In each case, the material was cDNA or gDNA derived from T cells, B-cell-depleted T cells, or PBMCs.

Per the authors' pipeline: The assay estimated nucleated cells by amplifying reference gene primers. Using immunoSEQ multiplex PCR, the repertoire was profiled, and TCRdb retains in-frame clones only, with some absent. The DNA was the basis for D and trimming; V, J and clone size are from that table. Here the sample spans roughly 400,000 clones, roughly 86% being singletons. Study members were between 18 and 89 years old and lived in 24 US regions. The ends were cut back, 5 bases at V and 4 bases at J, with 17 bases in the middle. This CDR3 has 16 amino acids. The V gene's germline CDR1 is SEHNR and CDR2 FQNEAQ (reference sequence).

The gene calls are TRBV7-9 and TRBJ1-4, with D perhaps TRBD1 (5 bases). The TCR comes from a woman aged 25-40 years who had recovered from COVID-19. The sample comprised PBMCs or T cells enriched from blood (not recorded which). The CDR3 loop reads CASSPRLQGYNEKLFF. Written as DNA, the CDR3 is TGTGCCAGCAGCCCCCGCCTGCAGGGCTATAATGAAAAACTGTTTTTT.